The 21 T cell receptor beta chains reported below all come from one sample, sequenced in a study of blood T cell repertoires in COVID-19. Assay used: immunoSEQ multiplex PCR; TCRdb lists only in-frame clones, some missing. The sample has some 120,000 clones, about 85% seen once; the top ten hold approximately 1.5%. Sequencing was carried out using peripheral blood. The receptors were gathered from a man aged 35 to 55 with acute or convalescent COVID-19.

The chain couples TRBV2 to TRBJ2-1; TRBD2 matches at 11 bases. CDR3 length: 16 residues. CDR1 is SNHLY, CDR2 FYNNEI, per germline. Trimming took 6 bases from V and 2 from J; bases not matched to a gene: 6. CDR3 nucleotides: TGTGCCAGCAGCGGGATACTAGCGGGGGCCTACAATGAGCAGTTCTTC. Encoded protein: CASSGILAGAYNEQFF.

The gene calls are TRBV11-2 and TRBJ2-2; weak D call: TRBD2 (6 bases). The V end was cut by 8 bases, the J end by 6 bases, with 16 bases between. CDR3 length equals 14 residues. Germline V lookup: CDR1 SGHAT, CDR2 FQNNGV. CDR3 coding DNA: TGTGCCAGCGACCGTGGAGGGCGTTCCGGGGAGCTGTTTTTT. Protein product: CASDRGGRSGELFF.

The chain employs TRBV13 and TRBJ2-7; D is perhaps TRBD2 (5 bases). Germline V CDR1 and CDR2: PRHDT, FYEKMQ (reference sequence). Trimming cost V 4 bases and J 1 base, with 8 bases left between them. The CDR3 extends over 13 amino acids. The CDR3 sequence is CASSSPGSYEQYF. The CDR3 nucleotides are TGTGCCAGCAGCTCCCCGGGGTCCTACGAGCAGTACTTC. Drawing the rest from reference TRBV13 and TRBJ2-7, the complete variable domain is AAGVIQSPRHLIKEKRETATLKCYPIPRHDTVYWYQQGPGQDPQFLISFYEKMQSDKGSIPDRFSAQQFSDYHSELNMSSLELGDSALYFCASSSPGSYEQYFGPGTRLTVT.

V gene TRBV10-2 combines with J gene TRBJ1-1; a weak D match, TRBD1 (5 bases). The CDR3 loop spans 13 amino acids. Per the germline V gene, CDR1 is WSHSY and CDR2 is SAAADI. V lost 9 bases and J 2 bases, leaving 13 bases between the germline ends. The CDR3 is CASSTGLNTEAFF. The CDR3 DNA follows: TGCGCCAGTTCCACAGGATTAAACACTGAAGCTTTCTTT.

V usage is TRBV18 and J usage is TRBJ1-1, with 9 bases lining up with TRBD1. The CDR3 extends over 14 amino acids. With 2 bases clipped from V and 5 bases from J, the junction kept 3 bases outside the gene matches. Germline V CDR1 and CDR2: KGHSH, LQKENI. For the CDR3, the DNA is TGTGCCAGCTCACCATACAGGGGGCGAACTGAAGCTTTCTTT. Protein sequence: CASSPYRGRTEAFF.

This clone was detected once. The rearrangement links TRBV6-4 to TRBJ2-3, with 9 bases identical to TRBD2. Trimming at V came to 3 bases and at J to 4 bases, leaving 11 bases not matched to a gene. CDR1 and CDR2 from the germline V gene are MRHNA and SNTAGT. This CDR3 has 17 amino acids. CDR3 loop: CASSDKWREGRSDTQYF. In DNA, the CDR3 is TGTGCCAGCAGTGATAAGTGGCGGGAGGGCCGCTCAGATACGCAGTATTTT.

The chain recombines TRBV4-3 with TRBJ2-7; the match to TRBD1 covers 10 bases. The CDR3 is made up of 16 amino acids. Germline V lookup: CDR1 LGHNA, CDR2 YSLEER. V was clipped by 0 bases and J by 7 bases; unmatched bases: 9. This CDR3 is CASSQDGDRGAVEQYF. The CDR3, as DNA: TGCGCCAGCAGCCAAGATGGGGACAGGGGAGCGGTGGAGCAGTACTTC.

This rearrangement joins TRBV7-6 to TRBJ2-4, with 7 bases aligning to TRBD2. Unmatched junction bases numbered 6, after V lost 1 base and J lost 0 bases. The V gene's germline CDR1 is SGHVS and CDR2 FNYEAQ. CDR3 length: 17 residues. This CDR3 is CASSLGGSSPAKNIQYF. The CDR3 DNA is TGTGCCAGCAGCTTAGGCGGGAGCAGTCCAGCCAAAAACATTCAGTACTTC. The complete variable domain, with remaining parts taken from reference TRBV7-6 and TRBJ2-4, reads GAGVSQSPRYKVTKRGQDVALRCDPISGHVSLYWYRQALGQGPEFLTYFNYEAQQDKSGLPNDRFSAERPEGSISTLTIQRTEQRDSAMYRCASSLGGSSPAKNIQYFGAGTRLSVL.

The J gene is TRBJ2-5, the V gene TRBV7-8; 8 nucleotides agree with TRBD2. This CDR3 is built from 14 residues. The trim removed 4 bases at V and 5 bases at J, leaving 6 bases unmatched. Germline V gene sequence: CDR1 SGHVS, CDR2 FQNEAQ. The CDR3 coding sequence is TGTGCCAGCAGCTCGCGGGGGGCCGTGGAGACCCAGTACTTC. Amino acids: CASSSRGAVETQYF.

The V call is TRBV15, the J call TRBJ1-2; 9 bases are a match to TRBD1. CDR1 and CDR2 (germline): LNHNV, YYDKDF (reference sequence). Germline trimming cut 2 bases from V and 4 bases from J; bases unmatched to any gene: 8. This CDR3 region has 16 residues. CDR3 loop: CATSRNRGLGIYGYTF. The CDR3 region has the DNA TGTGCCACCAGCAGAAACAGGGGGCTCGGGATCTATGGCTACACCTTC. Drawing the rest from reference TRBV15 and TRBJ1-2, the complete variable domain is DAMVIQNPRYQVTQFGKPVTLSCSQTLNHNVMYWYQQKSSQAPKLLFHYYDKDFNNEADTPDNFQSRRPNTSFCFLDIRSPGLGDTAMYLCATSRNRGLGIYGYTFGSGTRLTVV.

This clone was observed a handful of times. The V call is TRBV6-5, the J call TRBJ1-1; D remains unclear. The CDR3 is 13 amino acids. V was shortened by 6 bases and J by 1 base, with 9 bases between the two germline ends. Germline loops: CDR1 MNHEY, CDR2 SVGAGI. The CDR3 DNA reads TGTGCCAGCAGATGGAGTCGGAACACTGAAGCTTTCTTT. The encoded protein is CASRWSRNTEAFF.

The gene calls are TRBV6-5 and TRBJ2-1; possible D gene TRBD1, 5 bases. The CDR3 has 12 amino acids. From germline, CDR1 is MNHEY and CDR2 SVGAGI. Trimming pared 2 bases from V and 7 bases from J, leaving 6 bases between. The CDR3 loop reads CASSYKGNEQFF. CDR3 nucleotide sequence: TGTGCCAGCAGTTACAAGGGGAATGAGCAGTTCTTC.

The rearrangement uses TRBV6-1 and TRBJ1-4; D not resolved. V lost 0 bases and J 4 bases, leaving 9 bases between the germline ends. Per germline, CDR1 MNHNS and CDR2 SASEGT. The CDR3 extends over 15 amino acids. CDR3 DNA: TGTGCCAGCAGTGAAGCGGGCTCAATTAATGAAAAACTGTTTTTT. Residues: CASSEAGSINEKLFF.

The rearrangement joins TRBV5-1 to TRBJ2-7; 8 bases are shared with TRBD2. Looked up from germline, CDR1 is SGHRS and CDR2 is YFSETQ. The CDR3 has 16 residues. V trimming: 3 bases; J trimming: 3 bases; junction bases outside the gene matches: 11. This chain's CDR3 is CASSSTSGTSNYEQYF. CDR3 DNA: TGCGCCAGCAGCTCCACCTCCGGGACTAGTAACTACGAGCAGTACTTC.

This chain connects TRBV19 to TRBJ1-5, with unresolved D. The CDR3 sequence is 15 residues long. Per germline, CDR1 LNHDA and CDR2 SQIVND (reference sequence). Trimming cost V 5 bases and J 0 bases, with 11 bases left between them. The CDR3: CASSSSGYSNQPQHF. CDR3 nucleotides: TGTGCCAGTAGTTCCAGCGGTTATAGCAATCAGCCCCAGCATTTT.

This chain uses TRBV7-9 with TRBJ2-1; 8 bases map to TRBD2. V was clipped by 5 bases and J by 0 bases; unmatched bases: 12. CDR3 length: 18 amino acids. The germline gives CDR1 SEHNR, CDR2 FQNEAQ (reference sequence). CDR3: CASSTGRARRSSYNEQFF. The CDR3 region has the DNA TGTGCCAGCAGCACCGGGAGGGCGCGCCGCAGCTCCTACAATGAGCAGTTCTTC. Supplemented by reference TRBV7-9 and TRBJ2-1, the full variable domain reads DTGVSQNPRHKITKRGQNVTFRCDPISEHNRLYWYRQTLGQGPEFLTYFQNEAQLEKSRLLSDRFSAERPKGSFSTLEIQRTEQGDSAMYLCASSTGRARRSSYNEQFFGPGTRLTVL.

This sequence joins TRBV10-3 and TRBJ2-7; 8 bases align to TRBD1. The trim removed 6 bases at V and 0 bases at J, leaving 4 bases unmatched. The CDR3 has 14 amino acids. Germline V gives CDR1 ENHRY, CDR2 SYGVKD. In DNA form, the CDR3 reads TGTGCCATCAGACCGGGACAGGTCTCCTACGAGCAGTACTTC. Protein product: CAIRPGQVSYEQYF.

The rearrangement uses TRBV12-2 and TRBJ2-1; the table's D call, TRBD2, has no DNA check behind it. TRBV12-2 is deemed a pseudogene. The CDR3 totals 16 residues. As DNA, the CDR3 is TGTGCAAGTCGCTTATCAACTAGCGGGAGTAGTAATGAGCAGTTCTTC. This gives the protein CASRLSTSGSSNEQFF.

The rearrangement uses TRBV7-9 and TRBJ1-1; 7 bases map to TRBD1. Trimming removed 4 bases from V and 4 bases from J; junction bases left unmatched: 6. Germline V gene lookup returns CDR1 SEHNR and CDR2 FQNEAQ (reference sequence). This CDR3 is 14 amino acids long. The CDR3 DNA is TGTGCCAGCAGCTATACAGGGGTGTCCACTGAAGCTTTCTTT. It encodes CASSYTGVSTEAFF.

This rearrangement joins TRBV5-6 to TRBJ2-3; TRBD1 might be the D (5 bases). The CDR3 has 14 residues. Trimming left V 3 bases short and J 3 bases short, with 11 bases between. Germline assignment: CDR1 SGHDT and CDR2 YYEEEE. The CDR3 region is CASSSGTGTDTQYF. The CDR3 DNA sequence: TGTGCCAGCAGCTCCGGAACAGGTACAGATACGCAGTATTTT.

The CDR3 protein is CASSHRVPSYNSPLHF. The CDR3 nucleotides read TGTGCCAGCAGCCACAGGGTCCCCTCCTATAATTCACCCCTCCACTTT. The gene calls are TRBV7-2 and TRBJ1-6; a possible D gene is TRBD1 (6 bases). CDR3 length: 16 amino acids. In germline, CDR1 is SGHTA, CDR2 FQGNSA. V lost 5 bases and J lost 0, with 11 bases in between. The variable domain in full, completed from reference TRBV7-2 and TRBJ1-6, reads GAGVSQSPSNKVTEKGKDVELRCDPISGHTALYWYRQSLGQGLEFLIYFQGNSAPDKSGLPSDRFSAERTGGSVSTLTIQRTQQEDSAVYLCASSHRVPSYNSPLHFGNGTRLTVT.